A selection of T cell receptor beta chains follows, all from one sample in a study of neurological immune-mediated disorders. From the 5' RACE reads, TCRdb called clonotypes with MiXCR, one entry per CDR3 protein. This sample has about 30,000 distinct CDR3 sequences; about 6% occur once, and the top ten carry about 2.1%. Sequencing used CD4+ T cells from blood. The source is a woman in her fifties or sixties in good health. CDR3s include the opening cysteine and the closing phenylalanine or tryptophan. A D gene is named only where the DNA matches it firmly. Clone size is given for some rows only: seen once, a few or many times, or a class if the clone is expanded.

V gene	J gene	D gene	clone size	CDR3 protein	CDR3 DNA
TRBV7-2	TRBJ1-2	-	many	CASSLAAGQTYGYTF	TGTGCCAGCAGCTTAGCGGCCGGACAGACCTATGGCTACACCTTC
TRBV29-1	TRBJ2-1	TRBD2	once	CSVQGGRSVDEQFF	TGCAGCGTTCAGGGCGGGAGGTCCGTGGATGAGCAGTTCTTC
TRBV29-1	TRBJ2-5	-	many	CSGGVSRETQYF	TGCAGCGGTGGCGTCAGTCGAGAGACCCAGTACTTC
TRBV7-9	TRBJ2-5	-	many	CASALAVYQETQYF	TGTGCCAGCGCCTTAGCGGTGTACCAAGAGACCCAGTACTTC
TRBV20-1	TRBJ2-5	-	many	CSARDHRRSGPRETQYF	TGCAGTGCTAGAGATCACCGCCGGAGCGGTCCGCGAGAGACCCAGTACTTC
TRBV7-2	TRBJ2-1	-	many	CASSPGGYNEQFF	TGTGCCAGCAGCCCCGGGGGATACAATGAGCAGTTCTTC
TRBV5-1	TRBJ2-1	TRBD2	many	CASSLAGTSASYNEQFF	TGCGCCAGCAGCTTGGCCGGGACTAGCGCATCCTACAATGAGCAGTTCTTC
TRBV7-8	TRBJ2-3	TRBD2	many	CASRRTGTSGRLSTDTQYF	TGTGCCAGCAGGCGGACCGGGACTAGCGGGAGATTGAGCACAGATACGCAGTATTTT
TRBV7-2	TRBJ1-4	-	many	CASSARGAANEKLFF	TGTGCCAGCAGCGCCCGAGGGGCTGCTAATGAAAAACTGTTTTTT
TRBV28	TRBJ2-5	-	many	CASTSVDSVETQYF	TGTGCCAGCACCTCCGTCGACAGCGTAGAGACCCAGTACTTC
TRBV29-1	TRBJ2-1	-	many	CSVGRTNSEQFF	TGCAGCGTTGGTCGGACCAACTCAGAGCAGTTCTTC
TRBV20-1	TRBJ2-3	TRBD2	many	CSASLGRDTDTQYF	TGCAGTGCTAGTCTCGGGAGGGACACAGATACGCAGTATTTT
TRBV7-3	TRBJ2-3	-	many	CASSLMGVPDTQYF	TGTGCCAGCAGCTTAATGGGTGTCCCAGATACGCAGTATTTT
TRBV28	TRBJ2-5	TRBD2	few	CASGRAGGPETQYF	TGTGCCAGCGGGAGAGCGGGGGGACCGGAGACCCAGTACTTC
TRBV20-1	TRBJ2-3	-	many	CSARTLGDTQYF	TGCAGTGCTAGGACCCTTGGGGATACGCAGTATTTT
TRBV24-1	TRBJ2-1	-	many	CATSEGATTLSNEQFF	TGTGCCACCAGTGAGGGGGCTACTACTTTAAGCAATGAGCAGTTCTTC
TRBV9	TRBJ2-2	-	many	CASSVEAGELFF	TGTGCCAGCAGCGTAGAGGCCGGGGAGCTGTTTTTT
TRBV27	TRBJ1-2	TRBD1	-	CASSLSQGARNGYTF	TGTGCCAGCAGTTTATCACAGGGGGCGCGGAATGGCTACACCTTC
TRBV29-1	TRBJ1-1	TRBD1	many	CSVKMGQLNTEAFF	TGCAGCGTGAAGATGGGACAGCTAAACACTGAAGCTTTCTTT
TRBV11-2	TRBJ2-7	-	many	CASSTPGFYSYEQYF	TGTGCCAGCAGCACTCCGGGATTCTATTCCTACGAGCAGTACTTC
TRBV6-2/TRBV6-3	TRBJ2-7	-	many	CASSYDSYEQYF	TGTGCCAGCAGTTACGACAGCTACGAGCAGTACTTC
TRBV11-3	TRBJ2-3	TRBD2	many	CASSLGVAGGFTDTQYF	TGTGCCAGCAGCTTAGGAGTAGCGGGGGGCTTTACAGATACGCAGTATTTT
TRBV7-2	TRBJ2-1	-	many	CASSPDSSIAEQFF	TGTGCCAGCAGCCCAGACTCTAGTATTGCTGAGCAGTTCTTC
TRBV29-1	TRBJ2-2	TRBD1	medium-sized	CSIRTGGIGELFF	TGCAGCATCCGGACAGGGGGCATCGGGGAGCTGTTTTTT
TRBV7-3	TRBJ2-1	TRBD2	many	CASSIPRGRAGETGEQFF	TGTGCCAGCAGCATTCCCCGGGGTCGAGCGGGGGAAACGGGTGAGCAGTTCTTC
TRBV5-1	TRBJ2-1	-	-	CASSLIRGPTYNEQFF	TGCGCCAGCAGCTTGATTAGGGGACCTACCTACAATGAGCAGTTCTTC
TRBV6-5	TRBJ2-5	-	many	CASSPTQGIGETQYF	TGTGCCAGCAGTCCTACGCAGGGGATAGGAGAGACCCAGTACTTC